In this sample, the clone carrying this T cell receptor beta chain turned up many times. The sample is drawn from a study of beta chain features in type 1 diabetes. The ends lost 6 bases at V and 4 bases at J; junction bases unmatched: 17. From germline, CDR1 is SQVTM and CDR2 ANQGSEA. The CDR3 loop spans 16 amino acids. Expressed TCRB transcripts were sequenced because the entire RNA isolate underwent reverse transcription. TCRdb's copy holds only in-frame clones and misses some; the assay was immunoSEQ multiplex PCR. The sample lists 150,000 or so clones; approximately 10% were seen once. The rearrangement uses TRBV29-1 and TRBJ1-1, with 7 bases identical to TRBD1. This receptor was taken from a woman aged 40 to 55 in good health. Input material: central memory CD4+ T cells from blood. DNA for the CDR3: TGCAGCGTCCTAAAGGGGCTACAGGGGTCACCCACTGAAGCTTTCTTT. Protein product: CSVLKGLQGSPTEAFF.